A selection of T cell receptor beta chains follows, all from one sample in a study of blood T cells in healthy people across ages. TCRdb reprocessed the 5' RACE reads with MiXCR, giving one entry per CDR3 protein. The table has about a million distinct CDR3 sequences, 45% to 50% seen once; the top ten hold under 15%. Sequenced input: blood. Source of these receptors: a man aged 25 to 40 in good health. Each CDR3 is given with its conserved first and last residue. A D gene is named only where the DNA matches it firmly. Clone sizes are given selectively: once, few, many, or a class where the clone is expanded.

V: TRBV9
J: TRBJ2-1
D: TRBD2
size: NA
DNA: TGTGCCAGCAGCGTACGGGCGGGGGGTGGTAATGAGCAGTTCTTC
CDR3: CASSVRAGGGNEQFF

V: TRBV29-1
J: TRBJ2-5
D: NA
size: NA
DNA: TGCAGCGCTGGAGGGAATGAGCAGTACTTC
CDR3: CSAGGNEQYF

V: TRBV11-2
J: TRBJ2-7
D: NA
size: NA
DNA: TGTGCCAGCAGCTCTGGAGGGACTTCCTACGAGCAGTACTTC
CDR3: CASSSGGTSYEQYF

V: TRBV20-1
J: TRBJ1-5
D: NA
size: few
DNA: TGCAGTGCTAGGGTGGGGAATAGCAATCAGCCCCAGCATTTT
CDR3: CSARVGNSNQPQHF

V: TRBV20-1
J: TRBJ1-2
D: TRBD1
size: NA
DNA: TGCAGTGCAGAGGGACAGGGGAACTATGGCTACACCTTC
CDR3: CSAEGQGNYGYTF

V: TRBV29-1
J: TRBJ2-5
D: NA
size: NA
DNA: TGCAGCGTTGAAGTCCCCCCGGGACAAGCCTACAAGCAGTACTTC
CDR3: CSVEVPPGQAYKQYF

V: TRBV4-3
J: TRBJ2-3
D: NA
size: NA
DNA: TGCGCCAGCTGCCAAGAGACAAGCACAGATACGCAGTATTTT
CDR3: CASCQETSTDTQYF

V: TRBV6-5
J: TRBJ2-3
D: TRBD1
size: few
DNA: TGTGCCAGCAGTTCGACGCCGGGACAGGGGGGCGGTAGGTTAGATACGCAGTATTTT
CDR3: CASSSTPGQGGGRLDTQYF

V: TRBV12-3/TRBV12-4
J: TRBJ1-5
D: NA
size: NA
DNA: TGTGCCAGCAGTTGGTATAGCAATCAGCCCCAGCATTTT
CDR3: CASSWYSNQPQHF

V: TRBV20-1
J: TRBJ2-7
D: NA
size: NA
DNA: TGCAGTGCTCCTCGGACGGTTAGCTCCTACGAGCAGTACTTC
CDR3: CSAPRTVSSYEQYF

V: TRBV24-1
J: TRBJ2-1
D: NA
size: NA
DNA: TGTGCCACCAGTGATTACCCTAGTGAGCAGTTCTTC
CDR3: CATSDYPSEQFF

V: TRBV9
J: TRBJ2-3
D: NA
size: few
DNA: TGTGCCAGCAGCGTGGGAGAAAAACTCACAGATACGCAGTATTTT
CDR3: CASSVGEKLTDTQYF

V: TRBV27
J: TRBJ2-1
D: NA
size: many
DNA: TGTGCCAGCACCACAGGGTACAATGAGCAGTTCTTC
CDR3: CASTTGYNEQFF

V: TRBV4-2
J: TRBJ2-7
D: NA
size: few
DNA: TGTGCCAGCAGCCAAGGGGGACTTTCCGAGCAGTACTTC
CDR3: CASSQGGLSEQYF

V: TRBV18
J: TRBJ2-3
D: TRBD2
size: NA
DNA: TGTGCCAGCTCAAAACGGACTAGCGGGGTCGGCACAGATACGCAGTATTTT
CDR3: CASSKRTSGVGTDTQYF

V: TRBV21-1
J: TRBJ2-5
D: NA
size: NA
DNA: TGTGCCAGCAGCAGATTCCGGGACAGGGCAAAGACCCAGTACTTC
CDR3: CASSRFRDRAKTQYF

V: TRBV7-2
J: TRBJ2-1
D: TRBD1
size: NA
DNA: TGTGCCAGCAGCCTAGACAGGGGGAATTACAATGAGCAGTTCTTC
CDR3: CASSLDRGNYNEQFF

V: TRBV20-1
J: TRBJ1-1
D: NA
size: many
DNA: TGCAGTGCTAGAGGAGGTCCTTACGAAGCTTTCTTT
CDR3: CSARGGPYEAFF

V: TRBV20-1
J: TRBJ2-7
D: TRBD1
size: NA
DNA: TGCAGTGCTACCAAGGGACAGGTCACCTACGAGCAGTACTTC
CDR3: CSATKGQVTYEQYF

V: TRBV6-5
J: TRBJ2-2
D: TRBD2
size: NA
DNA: TGTGCCAGCAGGATCGGACTAGTCCCCGGGGAGCTGTTTTTT
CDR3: CASRIGLVPGELFF

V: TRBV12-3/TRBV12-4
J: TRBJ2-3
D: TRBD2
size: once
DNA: TGTGCCACCGGGGGGCGGGAGGGCACAGACACGCAGTATTTT
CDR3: CATGGREGTDTQYF

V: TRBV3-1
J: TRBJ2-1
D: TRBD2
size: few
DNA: TGTGCCAGCAGCCAAGCCCTAGCGGGGGCCGGGAATGAGCAGTTCTTC
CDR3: CASSQALAGAGNEQFF

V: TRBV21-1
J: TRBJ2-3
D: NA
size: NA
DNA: TGTGCCAGCAGCCCCCAGTATTTT
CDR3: CASSPQYF

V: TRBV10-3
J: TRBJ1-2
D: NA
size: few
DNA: TGTGCCATCAGTGAAGGGGGGGTTATAGCCAATACCTATGGCTACACCTTC
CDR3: CAISEGGVIANTYGYTF

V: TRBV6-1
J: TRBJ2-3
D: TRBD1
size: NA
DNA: TGTGCCAGCAGTGACCCCGGACAGGGGTCTGAAGATACGCAGTATTTT
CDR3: CASSDPGQGSEDTQYF

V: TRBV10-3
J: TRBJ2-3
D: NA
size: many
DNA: TGTGCCATCAGTGTTGCAGATACGCAGTATTTT
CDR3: CAISVADTQYF

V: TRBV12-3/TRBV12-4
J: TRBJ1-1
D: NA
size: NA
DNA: TGTGCCAGCAGTTCCAGACGGAACACTGAAGCTTTCTTT
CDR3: CASSSRRNTEAFF

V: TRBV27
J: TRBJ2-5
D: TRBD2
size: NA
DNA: TGTGCCAGCAGGACCCTGGGGGGGAAGGAGACCCAGTACTTC
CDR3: CASRTLGGKETQYF

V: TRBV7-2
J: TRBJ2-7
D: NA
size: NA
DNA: TGTGCCAGCAGCTTAGGAGGGGGGGACACATCCTACGAGCAGTACTTC
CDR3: CASSLGGGDTSYEQYF

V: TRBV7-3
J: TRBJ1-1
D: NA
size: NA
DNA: TGTGCCAGCAGCCCTAGGGGATTCGATAGAGCTTTCTTT
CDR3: CASSPRGFDRAFF

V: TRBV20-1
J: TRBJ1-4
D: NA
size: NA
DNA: TGCAGTGCTAGACTGCAGCCTGAAAAACTGTTTTTT
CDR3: CSARLQPEKLFF

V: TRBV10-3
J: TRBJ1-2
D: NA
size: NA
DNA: TGTGCCATCAGTCGACAGGCTGAGTATGGCTACACCTTC
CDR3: CAISRQAEYGYTF

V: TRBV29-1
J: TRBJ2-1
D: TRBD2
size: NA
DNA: TGCAGCGTTGGGGAGGGTAATGAGCAGTTCTTC
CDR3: CSVGEGNEQFF

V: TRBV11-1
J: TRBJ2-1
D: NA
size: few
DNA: TGTGCCAGCAGCCAAGGCGGCCCCCGGGGTGAGCAGTTCTTC
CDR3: CASSQGGPRGEQFF

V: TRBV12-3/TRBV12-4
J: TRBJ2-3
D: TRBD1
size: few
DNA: TGTGCCAGCAGTAAGACAGGGATGAGCACAGATACGCAGTATTTT
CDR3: CASSKTGMSTDTQYF

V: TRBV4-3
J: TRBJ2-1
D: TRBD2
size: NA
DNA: TGCGCCAGCAGCCAAGATGGAGCGGGACCGTACAATGAGCAGTTCTTC
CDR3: CASSQDGAGPYNEQFF

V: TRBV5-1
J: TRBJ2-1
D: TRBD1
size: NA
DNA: TGCGCCAGCAGCTGGGGACAGGGTTTGAGTGAGCAGTTCTTC
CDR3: CASSWGQGLSEQFF

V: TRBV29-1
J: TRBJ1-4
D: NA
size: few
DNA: TGCAGCGTGGCGGGGGGCACTAATGAAAAACTGTTTTTT
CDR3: CSVAGGTNEKLFF

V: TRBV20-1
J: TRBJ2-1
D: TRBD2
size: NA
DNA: TGCAGTGCTGGTGGCCGCACTAGCGGGGGCCTAAACAATGAGCAGTTCTTC
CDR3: CSAGGRTSGGLNNEQFF

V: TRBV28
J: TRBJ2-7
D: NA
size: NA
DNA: TGTGCCAGCAGTCTTATACCGGCGTTGACGCAAGGCTCCTACGAGCAGTACTTC
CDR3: CASSLIPALTQGSYEQYF

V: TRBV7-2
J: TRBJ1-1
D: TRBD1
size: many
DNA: TGTGCCAGCAGCCCCCGGACAGGTGAAGCTTTCTTT
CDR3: CASSPRTGEAFF

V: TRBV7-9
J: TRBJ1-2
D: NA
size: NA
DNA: TGTGCCAGCAGCTCATTTTGGGGCTATGGCTACACCTTC
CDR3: CASSSFWGYGYTF

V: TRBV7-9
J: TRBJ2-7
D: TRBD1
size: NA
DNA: TGTGCCAGCAGCGAAAACAGGGGAAACTCCTACGAGCAGTACTTC
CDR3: CASSENRGNSYEQYF

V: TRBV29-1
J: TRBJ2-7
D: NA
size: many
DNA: TGCAGCGTTGAACGGTTAGGGGCAGGGGTCGAGCAGTACTTC
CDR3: CSVERLGAGVEQYF

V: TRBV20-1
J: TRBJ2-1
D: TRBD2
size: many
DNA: TGCAGTGCTAGTTGGGGGGGAGGCTCCTACAATGAGCAGTTCTTC
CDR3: CSASWGGGSYNEQFF

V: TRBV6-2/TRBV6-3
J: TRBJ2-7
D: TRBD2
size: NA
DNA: TGTGCCAGCAGTTACGTCGGCGGGGGCTCCTACGAGCAGTACTTC
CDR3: CASSYVGGGSYEQYF

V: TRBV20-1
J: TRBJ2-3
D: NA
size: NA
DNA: TGCAGTGCTAGAGAGGATTCCGAGCTTGATACGCAGTATTTT
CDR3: CSAREDSELDTQYF

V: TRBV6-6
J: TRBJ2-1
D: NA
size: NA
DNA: TGTGCCGGGGGTATAGGTTACAATGAGCAGTTCTTC
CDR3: CAGGIGYNEQFF

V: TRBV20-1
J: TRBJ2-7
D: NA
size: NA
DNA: TGCAGTGCTAGTAGCACCACTTTTGGGCTCAACTACGAGCAGTACTTC
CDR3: CSASSTTFGLNYEQYF

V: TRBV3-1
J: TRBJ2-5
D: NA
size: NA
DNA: TGTGCCAGCAGCCAAAAGGGAGGAGAGACCCAGTACTTC
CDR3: CASSQKGGETQYF

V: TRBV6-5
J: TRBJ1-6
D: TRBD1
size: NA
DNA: TGTGCCAGCAGTTTTCGACAGGGAGGCAATTCACCCCTCCACTTT
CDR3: CASSFRQGGNSPLHF

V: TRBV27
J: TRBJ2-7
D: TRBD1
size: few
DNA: TGTGCCAGCAGTTTGCGACAGGGGTTCGAGCAGTACTTC
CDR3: CASSLRQGFEQYF

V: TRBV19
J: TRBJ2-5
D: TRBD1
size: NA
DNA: TGTGCCAGTAGTATGTCGAGACAGGGGGTATCACGAGAGACCCAGTACTTC
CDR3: CASSMSRQGVSRETQYF